This T cell receptor beta chain derives from a study of cytomegalovirus exposure and HLA in healthy donors. Study observations and caveats: Most observed TCR sequences were rare, whereas some public TCRs were detected in many donors. Later work found most CMV-associated TCR beta chains apparently HLA-restricted.

It was with 60 Vbeta and 13 Jbeta primers that the PCR ran. The repertoire was sequenced with immunoSEQ multiplex PCR; TCRdb's copy has only in-frame clones and lacks some. The repertoire holds about 180,000 clones, about 82% seen once, with about 2.1% in the top ten. With regard to this clone: The antigen remains undetermined.

The ends lost 0 bases at V and 14 bases at J; junction bases unmatched: 13. The CDR3 length is 16 residues. CDR1 LGHNA and CDR2 YNFKEQ come from the germline V gene. The chain employs TRBV4-2 and TRBJ1-6, with 7 nucleotides matching TRBD1. The sequencing sample was made of PBMCs. The sequence came from a woman aged 25 to 45 in good health and CMV-seronegative. The CDR3 reads CASSQDPGTARGSLHF. CDR3 bases: TGTGCCAGCAGCCAAGACCCGGGGACAGCCAGGGGTTCCCTCCACTTT.